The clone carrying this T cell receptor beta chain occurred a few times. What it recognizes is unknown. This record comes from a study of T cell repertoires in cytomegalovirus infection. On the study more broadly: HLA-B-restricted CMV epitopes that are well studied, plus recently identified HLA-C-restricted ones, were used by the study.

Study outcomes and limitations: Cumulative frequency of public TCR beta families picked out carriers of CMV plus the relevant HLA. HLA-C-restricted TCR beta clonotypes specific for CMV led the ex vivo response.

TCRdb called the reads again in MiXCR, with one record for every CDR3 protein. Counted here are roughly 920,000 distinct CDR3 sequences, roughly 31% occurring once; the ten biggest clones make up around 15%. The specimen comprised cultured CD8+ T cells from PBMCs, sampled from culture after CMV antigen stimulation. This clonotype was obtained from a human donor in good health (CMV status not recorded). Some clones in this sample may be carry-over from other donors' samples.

The chain's CDR3 is CASSQATGLAEAFF. The CDR3 DNA reads as TGCGCCAGCAGCCAAGCGACAGGACTGGCTGAAGCTTTCTTT. The chain couples TRBV4-3 to TRBJ1-1, with D maybe TRBD1 (6 bases). Germline assignment: CDR1 LGHNA and CDR2 YSLEER. Trimming removed 1 base from V and 6 bases from J, with 12 bases in between. The CDR3 is 14 residues long.